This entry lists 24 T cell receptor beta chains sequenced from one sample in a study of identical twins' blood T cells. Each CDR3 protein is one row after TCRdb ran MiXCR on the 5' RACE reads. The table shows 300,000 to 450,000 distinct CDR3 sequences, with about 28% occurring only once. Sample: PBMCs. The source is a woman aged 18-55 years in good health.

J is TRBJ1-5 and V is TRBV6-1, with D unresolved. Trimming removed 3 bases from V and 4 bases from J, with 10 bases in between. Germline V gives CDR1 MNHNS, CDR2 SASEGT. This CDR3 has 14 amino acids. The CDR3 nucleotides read TGTGCCAGCAGTGATTTTGTACCAAATCAGCCCCAGCATTTT. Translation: CASSDFVPNQPQHF.

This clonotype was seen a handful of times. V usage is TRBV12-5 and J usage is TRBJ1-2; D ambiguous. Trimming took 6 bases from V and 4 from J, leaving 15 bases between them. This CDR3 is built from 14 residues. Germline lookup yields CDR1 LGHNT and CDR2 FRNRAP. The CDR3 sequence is CASGKPEGTYGYTF. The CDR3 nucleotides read TGTGCTAGTGGCAAGCCCGAGGGAACCTATGGCTACACCTTC.

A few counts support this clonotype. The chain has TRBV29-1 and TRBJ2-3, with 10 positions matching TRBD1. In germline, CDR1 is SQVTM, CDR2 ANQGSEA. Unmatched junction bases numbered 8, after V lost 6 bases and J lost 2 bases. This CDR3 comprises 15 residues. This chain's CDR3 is CSVERQGAATDTQYF. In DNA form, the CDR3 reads TGCAGCGTCGAGAGACAGGGGGCGGCCACAGATACGCAGTATTTT.

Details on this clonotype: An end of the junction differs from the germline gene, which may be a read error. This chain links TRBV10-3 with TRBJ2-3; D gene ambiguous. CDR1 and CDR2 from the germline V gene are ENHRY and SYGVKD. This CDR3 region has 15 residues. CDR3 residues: CAISDLLRSTDTRYF. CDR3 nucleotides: TGTGCCATCAGTGACCTACTTAGGAGCACAGATACGCGGTATTTT.

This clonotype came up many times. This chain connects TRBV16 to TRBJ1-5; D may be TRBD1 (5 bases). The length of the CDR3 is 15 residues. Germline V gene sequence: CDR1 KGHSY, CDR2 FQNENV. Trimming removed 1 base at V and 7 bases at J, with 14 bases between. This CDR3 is CASSQLYGGDQPQHF. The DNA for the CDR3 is TGTGCCAGCAGCCAATTATATGGCGGGGACCAGCCCCAGCATTTT.

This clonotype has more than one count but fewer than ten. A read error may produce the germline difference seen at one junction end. The CDR3 nucleotides are TGTGCCAGCAGGGACCCGGAATTGTGGCAGGGCGAAGTCTTC. Its protein is CASRDPELWQGEVF. The rearrangement uses TRBV6-2 or TRBV6-3 and TRBJ2-1; a possible D gene is TRBD1 (5 bases). Looked up from germline, CDR1 is MNHEY and CDR2 is SVGEGT. This CDR3 is built from 14 residues.

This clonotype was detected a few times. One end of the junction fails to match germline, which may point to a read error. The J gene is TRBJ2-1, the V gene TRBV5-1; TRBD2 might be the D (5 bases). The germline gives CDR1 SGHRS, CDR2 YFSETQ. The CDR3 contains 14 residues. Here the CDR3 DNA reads TGCGTCAGCAGCTTAGAGGGCCCGTACAATGAGCAGTTCTTC. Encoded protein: CVSSLEGPYNEQFF. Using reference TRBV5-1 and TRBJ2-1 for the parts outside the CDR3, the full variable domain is KAGVTQTPRYLIKTRGQQVTLSCSPISGHRSVSWYQQTPGQGLQFLFEYFSETQRNKGNFPGRFSGRQFSNSRSEMNVSTLELGDSALYLCVSSLEGPYNEQFFGPGTRLTVL.

The CDR3 nucleotides read TGCAGTGCCCGAAAGGGCGGGATTGCAACTAATGAAAAACTGTTTTTT. Amino acids: CSARKGGIATNEKLFF. The chain is built from TRBV20-1 and TRBJ1-4; D gene ambiguous. This CDR3 region has 16 residues. V lost 6 bases and J 0 bases, leaving 17 bases between the germline ends. Germline V CDR1 and CDR2: DFQATT, SNEGSKA (reference sequence).

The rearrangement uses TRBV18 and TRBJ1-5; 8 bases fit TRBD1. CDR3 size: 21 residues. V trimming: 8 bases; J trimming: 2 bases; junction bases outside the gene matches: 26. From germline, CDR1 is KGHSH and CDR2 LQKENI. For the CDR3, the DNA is TGTGCCAGCCCGCCGAACCGAGGGTCCTCAGGGGGCGACGATGGCAATCAGCCCCAGCATTTT. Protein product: CASPPNRGSSGGDDGNQPQHF.

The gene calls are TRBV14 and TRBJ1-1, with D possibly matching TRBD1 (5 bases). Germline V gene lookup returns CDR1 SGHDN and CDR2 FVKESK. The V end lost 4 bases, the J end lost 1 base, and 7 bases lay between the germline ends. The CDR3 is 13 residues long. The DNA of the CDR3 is TGTGCCAGCAGCCGACAGCCGAACACTGAAGCTTTCTTT. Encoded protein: CASSRQPNTEAFF.

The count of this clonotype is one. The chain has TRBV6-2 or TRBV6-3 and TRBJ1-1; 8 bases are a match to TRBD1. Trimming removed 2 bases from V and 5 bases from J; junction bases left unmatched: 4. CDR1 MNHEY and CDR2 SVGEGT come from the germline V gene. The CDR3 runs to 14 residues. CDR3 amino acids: CASSYEQGVTEAFF. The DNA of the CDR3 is TGTGCCAGCAGTTACGAACAGGGGGTTACTGAAGCTTTCTTT.

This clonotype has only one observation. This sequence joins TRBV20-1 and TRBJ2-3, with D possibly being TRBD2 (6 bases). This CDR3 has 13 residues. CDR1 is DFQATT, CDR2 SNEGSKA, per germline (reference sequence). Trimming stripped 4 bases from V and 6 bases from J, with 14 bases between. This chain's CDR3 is CSAKGRLVDTQYF. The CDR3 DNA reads TGCAGTGCTAAGGGGCGACTAGTCGATACGCAGTATTTT.

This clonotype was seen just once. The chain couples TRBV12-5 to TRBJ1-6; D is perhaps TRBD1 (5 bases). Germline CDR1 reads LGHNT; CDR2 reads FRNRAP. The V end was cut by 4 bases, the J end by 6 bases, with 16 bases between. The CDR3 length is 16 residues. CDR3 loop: CASGSRDGFFNSPLHF. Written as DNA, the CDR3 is TGTGCTAGTGGTTCGAGGGACGGATTCTTTAATTCACCCCTCCACTTT.

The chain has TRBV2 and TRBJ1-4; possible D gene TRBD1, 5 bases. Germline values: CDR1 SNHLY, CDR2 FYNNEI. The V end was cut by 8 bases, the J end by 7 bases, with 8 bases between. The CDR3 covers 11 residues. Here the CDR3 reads CASAGSEKLFF. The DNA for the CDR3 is TGTGCCAGCGCAGGGAGTGAAAAACTGTTTTTT.

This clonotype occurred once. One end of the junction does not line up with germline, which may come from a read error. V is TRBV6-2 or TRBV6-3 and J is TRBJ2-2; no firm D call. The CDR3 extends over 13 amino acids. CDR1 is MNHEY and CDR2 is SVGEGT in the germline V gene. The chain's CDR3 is CASIYSMVGELFF. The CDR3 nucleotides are TGTGCCAGCATTTACTCGATGGTCGGGGAGCTGTTTTTT.

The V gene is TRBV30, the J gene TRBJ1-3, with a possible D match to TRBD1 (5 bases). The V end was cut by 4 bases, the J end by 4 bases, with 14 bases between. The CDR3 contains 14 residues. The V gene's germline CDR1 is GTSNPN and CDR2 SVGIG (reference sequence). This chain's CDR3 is CAWNAGSSGNTIYF. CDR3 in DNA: TGTGCCTGGAACGCAGGGAGCTCAGGAAACACCATATATTTT. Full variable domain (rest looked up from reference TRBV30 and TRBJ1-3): SQTIHQWPATLVQPVGSPLSLECTVEGTSNPNLYWYRQAAGRGLQLLFYSVGIGQISSEVPQNLSASRPQDRQFILSSKKLLLSDSGFYLCAWNAGSSGNTIYFGEGSWLTVV.

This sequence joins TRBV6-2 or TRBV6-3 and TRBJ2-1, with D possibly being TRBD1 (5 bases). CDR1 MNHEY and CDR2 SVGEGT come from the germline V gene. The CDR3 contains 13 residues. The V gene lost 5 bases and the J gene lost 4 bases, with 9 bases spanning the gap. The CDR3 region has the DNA TGTGCCAGCAGTCGACAGTTATACAATGAGCAGTTCTTC. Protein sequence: CASSRQLYNEQFF.

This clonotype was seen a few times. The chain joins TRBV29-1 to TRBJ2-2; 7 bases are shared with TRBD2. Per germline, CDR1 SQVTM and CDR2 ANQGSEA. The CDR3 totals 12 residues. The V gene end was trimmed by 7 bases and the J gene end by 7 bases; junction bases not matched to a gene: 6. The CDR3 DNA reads TGCAGCGGACGGACTAGTCGCGGGGAGCTGTTTTTT. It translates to CSGRTSRGELFF.

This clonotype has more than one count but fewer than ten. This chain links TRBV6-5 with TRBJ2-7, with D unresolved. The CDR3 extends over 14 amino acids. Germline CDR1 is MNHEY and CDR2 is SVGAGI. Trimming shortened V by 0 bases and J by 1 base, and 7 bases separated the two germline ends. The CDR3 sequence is CASSYSHSSYEQYF. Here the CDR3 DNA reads TGTGCCAGCAGTTACTCACATTCGTCCTACGAGCAGTACTTC.

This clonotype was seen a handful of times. CDR3 sequence reads: CSVELADEQYF. The CDR3 DNA sequence: TGCAGCGTGGAACTAGCAGACGAGCAGTACTTC. This chain uses TRBV29-1 with TRBJ2-7; D is possibly TRBD2 (6 bases). CDR1 and CDR2 (germline): SQVTM, ANQGSEA. This CDR3 spans 11 amino acids. V was clipped by 6 bases and J by 5 bases, with 11 bases between them.

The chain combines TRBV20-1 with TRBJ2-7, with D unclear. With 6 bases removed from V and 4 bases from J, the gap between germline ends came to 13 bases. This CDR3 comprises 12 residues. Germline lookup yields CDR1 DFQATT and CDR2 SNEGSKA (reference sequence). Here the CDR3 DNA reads TGCAGTGCCCCTGGACCGGCTTACGAGCAGTACTTC. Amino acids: CSAPGPAYEQYF.

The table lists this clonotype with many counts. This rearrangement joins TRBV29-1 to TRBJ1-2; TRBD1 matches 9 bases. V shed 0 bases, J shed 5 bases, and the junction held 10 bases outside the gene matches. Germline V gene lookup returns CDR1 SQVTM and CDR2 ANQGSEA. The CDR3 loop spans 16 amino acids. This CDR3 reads CSVEDRTGELQYGYTF. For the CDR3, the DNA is TGCAGCGTTGAAGATCGGACAGGGGAGTTACAATATGGCTACACCTTC. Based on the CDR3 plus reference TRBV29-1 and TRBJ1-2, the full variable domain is SAVISQKPSRDICQRGTSLTIQCQVDSQVTMMFWYRQQPGQSLTLIATANQGSEATYESGFVIDKFPISRPNLTFSTLTVSNMSPEDSSIYLCSVEDRTGELQYGYTFGSGTRLTVV.

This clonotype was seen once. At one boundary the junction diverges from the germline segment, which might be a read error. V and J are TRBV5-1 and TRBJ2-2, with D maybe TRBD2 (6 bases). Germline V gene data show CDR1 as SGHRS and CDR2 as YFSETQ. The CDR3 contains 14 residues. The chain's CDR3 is CASSSHEGIGGLFF. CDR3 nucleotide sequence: TGCGCCAGCAGCTCCCATGAAGGAATCGGGGGGCTGTTTTTT.

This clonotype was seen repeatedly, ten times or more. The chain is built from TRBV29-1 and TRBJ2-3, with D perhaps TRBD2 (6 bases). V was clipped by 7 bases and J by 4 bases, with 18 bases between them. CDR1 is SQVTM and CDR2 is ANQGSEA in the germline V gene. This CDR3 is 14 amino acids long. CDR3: CSGLSVGGPDTQYF. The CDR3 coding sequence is TGCAGCGGCCTCTCAGTGGGAGGCCCAGATACGCAGTATTTT.